This TCR beta chain is drawn from a study of response to subunit inactivated influenza vaccine. V lost 4 bases to trimming and J lost 0 bases; unmatched junction nucleotides: 10. The germline gives CDR1 SGHDT, CDR2 YYEEEE. The CDR3 loop spans 18 amino acids. This clonotype occurred a few times. A single record per CDR3 protein comes from TCRdb applying MiXCR to the RT-PCR reads. The data contain 500,000 to 600,000 distinct CDR3 sequences, under 15% of them seen just once; the ten biggest clones take up over 10%. The sequences come from PBMCs from blood, collected roughly 46 days after vaccination. This chain uses TRBV5-6 with TRBJ1-2; TRBD1 matches at 12 bases. The TCR was taken from a man aged 45-65 years who received an inactivated influenza vaccine. This CDR3 is CASSVTGTGGPSNYGYTF. DNA for the CDR3: TGTGCCAGCAGCGTCACCGGGACAGGGGGCCCCTCTAACTATGGCTACACCTTC.